Listed here are 7 T cell receptor beta chains from one sample, sequenced in a study of human T cells and chemical hapten exposure. TCRdb independently ran MiXCR on the RACE reads; one entry per CDR3 protein. The data hold about 350,000 distinct CDR3 sequences, with about 5% observed a single time. Documented time point: pre-sensitization, week 0. Stated treatment: therapeutic diphenylcyclopropenone sensitization with weekly scalp DPC. Here the sequenced sample was whole blood, taken in connection with sensitization to the hapten diphenylcyclopropenone (DPC). Source of these receptors: a woman younger than 30 with alopecia areata. Some clones in this sample may be carry-over from other donors' samples.

About this clonotype: This may be a read error, as it is one base from a much larger clone. This chain joins TRBV28 and TRBJ2-5, with D possibly being TRBD2 (7 bases). CDR1 and CDR2 (germline): MDHEN, SYDVKM. The V gene lost 7 bases and the J gene lost 3 bases, with 15 bases spanning the gap. The CDR3 loop spans 14 amino acids. The CDR3 DNA reads as TGTGCCAGCAACGCGGTAGGGGGGGAAGAGACCCAGTACTTC. Translating it yields CASNAVGGEETQYF.

The chain couples TRBV4-3 to TRBJ2-7; 7 bases are shared with TRBD1. Germline CDR1 reads LGHNA; CDR2 reads YSLEER. This CDR3 has 15 amino acids. Losses at the gene ends were 3 bases for V and 7 bases for J; bases not matched to a gene: 12. DNA of the CDR3: TGCGCCAGCAGCCAGAGTTACAGGGGTTTGCGAGAGCAGTACTTC. Its translation: CASSQSYRGLREQYF.

V gene TRBV6-5 combines with J gene TRBJ2-2; D uncertain. CDR3 length equals 14 residues. The germline gives CDR1 MNHEY, CDR2 SVGAGI. Between the trimmed V and J ends, which lost 10 bases and 8 bases, there was a span of 20 bases. The CDR3 spells CATDLWENQGELFF. In DNA, the CDR3 is TGTGCCACCGACCTATGGGAAAACCAGGGGGAGCTGTTTTTT.

This clonotype turned up a few times. The chain uses TRBV7-9 and TRBJ1-1, with 10 positions matching TRBD1. Per the germline V gene, CDR1 is SEHNR and CDR2 is FQNEAQ (reference sequence). CDR3 length equals 16 residues. With 4 bases clipped from V and 7 bases from J, the junction kept 12 bases outside the gene matches. CDR3 nucleotide sequence: TGTGCCAGCAGCTCCGGGACAGGGGCCCCAGCGGGTGAAGCTTTCTTT. Protein sequence: CASSSGTGAPAGEAFF.

This clonotype was picked up many times. J is TRBJ2-7 and V is TRBV19, with 7 bases identical to TRBD1. CDR1 and CDR2 from the germline V gene are LNHDA and SQIVND (reference sequence). Germline trimming cut 6 bases from V and 3 bases from J; bases unmatched to any gene: 8. This CDR3 contains 14 residues. As DNA, the CDR3 is TGTGCCAGTAGCCCTCAGACAGGGATCTACGAGCAGTACTTC. Its protein is CASSPQTGIYEQYF. The full variable domain, with the rest looked up from reference TRBV19 and TRBJ2-7, is DGGITQSPKYLFRKEGQNVTLSCEQNLNHDAMYWYRQDPGQGLRLIYYSQIVNDFQKGDIAEGYSVSREKKESFPLTVTSAQKNPTAFYLCASSPQTGIYEQYFGPGTRLTVT.

The gene calls are TRBV27 and TRBJ1-2; D is unclear. V was clipped by 0 bases and J by 0 bases, with 8 bases between them. This CDR3 is 15 amino acids long. The germline CDR1 and CDR2 sequences are MNHEY and SMNVEV (reference sequence). CDR3 in DNA: TGTGCCAGCAGTTTATCGTCGATTCCTAACTATGGCTACACCTTC. Its translation is CASSLSSIPNYGYTF.

Worth noting for this clonotype: A much larger clone lies one base from this, so it may be a read error. V gene TRBV2 combines with J gene TRBJ2-1; D call uncertain. The germline CDR1 and CDR2 sequences are SNHLY and FYNNEI. The CDR3 totals 13 residues. The V end was cut by 11 bases, the J end by 6 bases, with 17 bases between. For the CDR3, the DNA is TGTGCCGGGCTCGAGGATTCGTTCAATGAGCAGTTCTTC. Residues: CAGLEDSFNEQFF.